The clone carrying this T cell receptor beta chain was seen many times. The sample originates from a study of identical twins. MiXCR was run by TCRdb on the 5' RACE reads, yielding one entry per CDR3 protein. The sample has around 680,000 distinct CDR3 sequences, roughly 8% seen once. This CDR3 comprises 17 residues. V dropped 3 bases and J dropped 3; count of bases not matched to a gene: 11. CDR1 is DFQATT and CDR2 is SNEGSKA in the germline V gene (reference sequence). This sample also appeared in a second study, on yellow fever vaccine responses in identical twins.

The sequencing input was PBMCs. The source is a woman aged 18-29 years in good health. The rearrangement joins TRBV20-1 to TRBJ2-3; 11 bases map to TRBD2. The CDR3 nucleotides are TGCAGTGCTAGGGGGCTAGCGGGGGGAGGGGCGACAGATACGCAGTATTTT. Protein product: CSARGLAGGGATDTQYF.